The 32 T cell receptor beta chains presented below share a single source sample, sequenced in a study of regulatory T cells in long-lasting Graves disease. The TCR beta library used iRepertoire HTBI primers with Arm-PCR amplification of CDR3. TCRdb analysed the multiplex PCR reads with MiXCR anew, one entry per CDR3 protein. The sample records about 370,000 distinct CDR3 sequences, about 14% being singletons. Described time point: newly diagnosed GD, antithyroid drugs for less than 3 months. With RNA extracted from PBMCs as input, the TCR library was made. The specimen comprised peripheral blood mononuclear cells (PBMCs), sampled at new diagnosis, from a patient treated with antithyroid drugs. The receptors come from a female donor with Graves disease.

Notes on this clonotype: A far bigger clonotype differs at one base, so this is likely a read error. This rearrangement joins TRBV5-6 to TRBJ1-1, with TRBD1 matching over 7 bases. Germline loops: CDR1 SGHDT, CDR2 YYEEEE. The CDR3 runs to 12 residues. V dropped 5 bases and J dropped 3; count of bases not matched to a gene: 1. This CDR3 is CASRQGYTEAFF. In DNA, the CDR3 is TGTGCCAGCAGACAGGGGTACACTGAAGCTTTCTTT.

This clonotype was detected ten times or more. The chain is built from TRBV27 and TRBJ2-2, with D maybe TRBD2 (5 bases). Germline lookup yields CDR1 MNHEY and CDR2 SMNVEV (reference sequence). V was shortened by 6 bases and J by 6 bases, with 5 bases between the two germline ends. The CDR3 consists of 11 residues. The CDR3 region is CASRGAGELFF. In DNA form, the CDR3 reads TGTGCCAGCAGGGGAGCCGGGGAGCTGTTTTTT.

This clonotype was seen at least ten times. J is TRBJ2-6 and V is TRBV20-1; D may be TRBD1 or TRBD2 (6 bases each). In germline, CDR1 is DFQATT, CDR2 SNEGSKA (reference sequence). The V and J ends lost 5 bases and 0 bases respectively, with 20 bases between them. The CDR3 sequence is 18 residues long. The CDR3 nucleotides are TGCAGTGCTGGGAAGGGGGGAGCGGGCCCCTCTGGGGCCAACGTCCTGACTTTC. Its translation is CSAGKGGAGPSGANVLTF.

V usage is TRBV20-1 and J usage is TRBJ2-7; 10 bases agree with TRBD2. This CDR3 is built from 14 residues. The germline V gene encodes CDR1 DFQATT and CDR2 SNEGSKA (reference sequence). Germline trimming cut 2 bases from V and 4 bases from J; bases unmatched to any gene: 5. The CDR3 DNA follows: TGCAGTGCTAGAACAGCGGGGGGGATTTACGAGCAGTACTTC. Protein product: CSARTAGGIYEQYF.

There are many counts of this clonotype. The chain recombines TRBV7-2 with TRBJ2-1, with 11 positions matching TRBD2. The V segment lost 5 bases and the J segment 5 bases; nucleotides outside the gene matches: 8. The germline V gene encodes CDR1 SGHTA and CDR2 FQGNSA. The CDR3 totals 16 residues. The CDR3 DNA reads as TGTGCCAGCAGCCCCCATAGCGGGAGGGCCCACAATGAGCAGTTCTTC. It yields the protein CASSPHSGRAHNEQFF.

In this sample, this clonotype turned up many times. The gene calls are TRBV20-1 and TRBJ1-1, with TRBD1 as a possible D gene (5 bases). CDR3 length equals 14 residues. Germline CDR1 DFQATT, CDR2 SNEGSKA (reference sequence). V was clipped by 1 base and J by 3 bases, with 12 bases between them. The CDR3 DNA reads TGCAGTGCTAGAGTGTTTTGGGGGGACACTGAAGCTTTCTTT. It codes for CSARVFWGDTEAFF.

This clonotype was observed a few times. Here the CDR3 reads CASTRLPDTYNEQFF. The DNA of the CDR3 is TGTGCCAGCACCCGACTCCCAGACACCTACAATGAGCAGTTCTTC. This chain links TRBV12-3 or TRBV12-4 with TRBJ2-1; D gene unclear. The CDR3 extends over 15 amino acids. V was shortened by 7 bases and J by 2 bases, with 15 bases between the two germline ends.

This clonotype was seen many times. V and J are TRBV5-1 and TRBJ1-1; D is perhaps TRBD1 (5 bases). Trimming removed 4 bases from V and 1 base from J, with 11 bases in between. Germline assignment: CDR1 SGHRS and CDR2 YFSETQ. The CDR3 totals 14 residues. As DNA, the CDR3 is TGCGCCAGCAGCACGGGACGGGGGAACACTGAAGCTTTCTTT. This translates into CASSTGRGNTEAFF.

The chain recombines TRBV14 with TRBJ2-5; 8 bases are shared with TRBD2. J lost 5 bases, V lost 0 bases, and 8 bases had no gene match. In germline, CDR1 is SGHDN, CDR2 FVKESK. This CDR3 has 16 residues. The CDR3 DNA is TGTGCCAGCAGCCAAGATCGACTAGCGACCGGGGAGACCCAGTACTTC. As protein: CASSQDRLATGETQYF.

This clonotype has more than one count but fewer than ten. This sequence joins TRBV4-3 and TRBJ2-1; D perhaps matches TRBD1 (6 bases). This CDR3 is 16 amino acids long. Germline values: CDR1 LGHNA, CDR2 YSLEER. Trimming took off 4 bases at V and 4 bases at J, with 17 bases between the two ends. The CDR3 nucleotides are TGCGCCAGCAGCCGGGTAAAGACAGGCCCTTACAATGAGCAGTTCTTC. Translated, it gives CASSRVKTGPYNEQFF.

The chain has TRBV29-1 and TRBJ2-5, with D perhaps assigned TRBD1 or TRBD2 (5 bases each). Germline V gene lookup returns CDR1 SQVTM and CDR2 ANQGSEA. CDR3 length equals 13 residues. V was cut by 3 bases and J by 5 bases, with 13 bases left in between. The CDR3 bases are TGCAGCGTTGATAAGGGTTGGGGGGAGACCCAGTACTTC. As protein: CSVDKGWGETQYF.

Turning to this clonotype: One end of the junction fails to match germline, which may point to a read error. The chain combines TRBV19 with TRBJ1-2; unclear D gene. This CDR3 region has 12 residues. CDR1 is LNHDA and CDR2 is SQIVND in the germline V gene (reference sequence). CDR3 residues: CASRLASSAILF. The CDR3, as DNA: TGTGCCAGCCGTTTGGCGTCCTCGGCGATACTCTTC.

The sample holds many counts of this clonotype. The chain couples TRBV7-9 to TRBJ2-3; D is perhaps TRBD1 (7 bases). Germline V gene lookup returns CDR1 SEHNR and CDR2 FQNEAQ (reference sequence). Trimming cost V 5 bases and J 4 bases, with 16 bases left between them. The CDR3 extends over 15 amino acids. This CDR3 reads CASSHPRGESDTQYF. Here the CDR3 DNA reads TGTGCCAGCAGCCACCCCAGGGGGGAATCAGATACGCAGTATTTT.

This clonotype was found many times. The rearrangement uses TRBV6-2 or TRBV6-3 and TRBJ1-2; D ambiguous. This CDR3 comprises 11 residues. The V and J ends lost 7 bases and 3 bases respectively, with 6 bases between them. Looked up from germline, CDR1 is MNHEY and CDR2 is SVGEGT. The CDR3 sequence is CASKQYYGYTF. The CDR3, as DNA: TGTGCCAGCAAGCAATACTATGGCTACACCTTC.

This clonotype was seen at least ten times. The rearrangement uses TRBV20-1 and TRBJ1-5; D might be TRBD1 (6 bases). V was cut by 1 base and J by 1 base, with 14 bases left in between. CDR3 length equals 16 residues. The germline gives CDR1 DFQATT, CDR2 SNEGSKA (reference sequence). CDR3 DNA: TGCAGTGCTAGAGCCTTCAACAGGGAGAGCAATCAGCCCCAGCATTTT. Translating it yields CSARAFNRESNQPQHF.

This clonotype came up many times. The rearrangement links TRBV20-1 to TRBJ1-2; tentative D call: TRBD1 (5 bases). The CDR3 has 16 amino acids. V was cut by 0 bases and J by 4 bases, with 18 bases left in between. Germline V CDR1 and CDR2: DFQATT, SNEGSKA (reference sequence). The CDR3 nucleotides are TGCAGTGCTAGAGATATGGGGACTATGACGTTCTATGGCTACACCTTC. Amino acid sequence: CSARDMGTMTFYGYTF.

In its sample, this clonotype was seen many times. This chain connects TRBV6-1 to TRBJ1-4; 9 bases fit TRBD1. CDR3 length: 15 amino acids. Germline V CDR1 and CDR2: MNHNS, SASEGT. Trimming took 8 bases from V and 3 from J; bases not matched to a gene: 7. The CDR3 protein is CASAWDRVPNEKLFF. The CDR3 coding sequence is TGTGCCAGCGCATGGGACAGGGTGCCTAATGAAAAACTGTTTTTT.

This clonotype was counted ten times or more. The chain links TRBV27 to TRBJ1-1; D is possibly TRBD1 (6 bases). Germline CDR1 reads MNHEY; CDR2 reads SMNVEV (reference sequence). The germline V and J ends were trimmed by 3 bases and 2 bases, with 16 bases remaining between them. There are 16 residues in the CDR3. The CDR3: CASSFNRVDINTEAFF. The CDR3 region has the DNA TGTGCCAGCAGTTTTAACAGGGTGGACATAAACACTGAAGCTTTCTTT.

V usage is TRBV27 and J usage is TRBJ1-5; maybe TRBD1 (5 bases). Per the germline V gene, CDR1 is MNHEY and CDR2 is SMNVEV (reference sequence). CDR3 size: 15 residues. V lost 0 bases, J lost 4 bases, and 10 bases lay in between. CDR3 amino acids: CASSLSVPGNQPQHF. CDR3 nucleotide sequence: TGTGCCAGCAGTTTATCGGTTCCAGGGAATCAGCCCCAGCATTTT.

Comment on this clonotype: A read error may explain this, as a much larger clone is one base away. The V call is TRBV20-1, the J call TRBJ2-7; TRBD2 matches at 10 bases. In germline, CDR1 is DFQATT, CDR2 SNEGSKA (reference sequence). V was pared by 5 bases and J by 5 bases, with 18 bases of the junction left unmatched. The CDR3 is 17 residues long. In DNA form, the CDR3 reads TGCAGTGCTTCAACCGGGCTAGCGGGAGCGGCCACCAACGAGCAGTACTTC. Its protein product is CSASTGLAGAATNEQYF.

CDR3 bases: TGCAGTGCTAGGGACAAGGAGAATGAGCAGTTCTTC. Translated: CSARDKENEQFF. This chain uses TRBV20-1 with TRBJ2-1; a possible D gene is TRBD1 (5 bases). Germline V gene data show CDR1 as DFQATT and CDR2 as SNEGSKA (reference sequence). The CDR3 length is 12 residues. The V gene lost 3 bases and the J gene lost 7 bases, with 10 bases spanning the gap.

This clonotype was seen many times. The chain has TRBV6-1 and TRBJ1-4, with D possibly TRBD1 on 5 matching bases. V lost 9 bases, J lost 8 bases, and 22 bases lay in between. The CDR3 consists of 15 residues. Germline assignment: CDR1 MNHNS and CDR2 SASEGT. The CDR3 spells CAREIGDGGREKLFF. The CDR3, as DNA: TGTGCCAGAGAAATCGGGGACGGGGGTCGGGAAAAACTGTTTTTT.

Regarding this clonotype: This sequence may be a read error, since a much larger clone differs from it by one base. This chain connects TRBV20-1 to TRBJ2-7, with unresolved D. This CDR3 contains 13 residues. CDR1 is DFQATT, CDR2 SNEGSKA, per germline (reference sequence). Here the CDR3 DNA reads TGCAGTGCTAGAGCGGTACACTCCTACGAGCAGTGCTTC. It encodes CSARAVHSYEQCF.

This clonotype showed up many times. This likely comes from a read error, as the CDR3 has no conserved phenylalanine or tryptophan at its end. No DNA is shown, since the ends of the CDR3 on it are uncertain; the CDR3 is the one TCRdb lists. The chain couples TRBV7-9 to TRBJ1-1; TRBD1 was called by the table and not checked on the DNA. From its first to its last residue, the CDR3 has 10 amino acids. The germline gives CDR1 SEHNR, CDR2 FQNEAQ (reference sequence). This CDR3 is CASSSLLSPD.

This clonotype was found many times. The chain employs TRBV2 and TRBJ1-5; 8 bases match TRBD1. Germline V gives CDR1 SNHLY, CDR2 FYNNEI. J gave up 4 bases and V 1 base, and 3 bases lay outside the gene matches. This CDR3 comprises 15 residues. The CDR3 DNA reads as TGTGCCAGCAGTGAAGGACAGGGGTTTAATCAGCCCCAGCATTTT. Translated: CASSEGQGFNQPQHF.

This clonotype was seen many times. This rearrangement joins TRBV5-1 to TRBJ1-6, with D perhaps TRBD1 (5 bases). Trimming pared 6 bases from V and 5 bases from J, leaving 15 bases between. Germline loops: CDR1 SGHRS, CDR2 YFSETQ. This CDR3 comprises 15 residues. CDR3 in amino acids: CASKPHDRDNSPLHF. The CDR3 DNA reads as TGCGCCAGCAAACCTCACGACAGAGATAATTCACCCCTCCACTTT.

The chain carries TRBV4-3 and TRBJ1-6; D is ambiguous. Germline assignment: CDR1 LGHNA and CDR2 YSLEER. This CDR3 is 13 amino acids long. The V end was cut by 0 bases, the J end by 7 bases, with 4 bases between. The CDR3 is CASSQESNSPLHF. CDR3 in DNA: TGCGCCAGCAGCCAAGAGTCCAATTCACCCCTCCACTTT.

On this clonotype itself: Possible read error: a much larger clone is one base away. This chain links TRBV11-2 with TRBJ1-2; no firm D call. The CDR3 extends over 12 amino acids. Germline V gene lookup returns CDR1 SGHAT and CDR2 FQNNGV. The CDR3, as DNA: TGTGCCAGCTCCGGAGTCAGCTATGGCTGCACCTTC. Protein sequence: CASSGVSYGCTF.

This clonotype was picked up a small number of times. V usage is TRBV29-1 and J usage is TRBJ2-5; unclear D gene. The CDR3 covers 13 residues. Per the germline V gene, CDR1 is SQVTM and CDR2 is ANQGSEA. Trimming stripped 4 bases from V and 4 bases from J, with 13 bases between. The CDR3 DNA sequence: TGCAGCGTTGGGGCCTATACCCCAGAGACCCAGTACTTC. Residues: CSVGAYTPETQYF.

This clonotype was picked up many times. This rearrangement joins TRBV6-1 to TRBJ2-7; TRBD2 agrees at 9 bases. In germline, CDR1 is MNHNS, CDR2 SASEGT. V lost 7 bases, J lost 3 bases, and 10 bases stayed unmatched. The CDR3 runs to 15 residues. This chain's CDR3 is CASTQGIAGVYEQYF. The CDR3 DNA follows: TGTGCCAGCACCCAAGGGATAGCGGGAGTCTACGAGCAGTACTTC.

This clonotype was detected a few times. The chain employs TRBV5-1 and TRBJ2-3; 7 positions match TRBD2. The CDR3 sequence is 15 residues long. Trimming took 4 bases from V and 8 from J; bases not matched to a gene: 13. Germline assignment: CDR1 SGHRS and CDR2 YFSETQ. In DNA form, the CDR3 reads TGCGCCAGCAGCCCAGTCCCCGGGGACTACGGTACGCAGTATTTT. Amino acids: CASSPVPGDYGTQYF.

This clonotype was counted ten times or more. The chain has TRBV28 and TRBJ2-3, with a possible D match to TRBD1 (6 bases). Trimming pared 5 bases from V and 1 base from J, leaving 13 bases between. This CDR3 region has 15 residues. CDR1 is MDHEN and CDR2 is SYDVKM in the germline V gene. This CDR3 reads CASSEARGGTDTQYF. The CDR3 bases are TGTGCCAGCAGTGAAGCCAGGGGAGGCACAGATACGCAGTATTTT.